This is a list of T cell receptor beta chains from one sample in a study of blood T cell repertoires in COVID-19. Libraries were prepared by immunoSEQ multiplex PCR; TCRdb keeps only in-frame clonotypes and omits some of them. Among under 300,000 clones listed, around 83% were seen once. The material sequenced was peripheral blood. These receptor sequences come from a man aged 80 or over with acute or convalescent COVID-19. Each CDR3 is given with its conserved first and last residue. The size entry is marked missing in some rows and otherwise reads once, few, many or a size class.

>15|NA|TRBV19
CASSTGTGIPYEQYF
>14|few|TRBV18
CASSPPQGYHEQYF
>11|NA|TRBV30
CAWSPGAGYTF
>12|few|TRBV27
CASSFAGAALNF
>17|NA|TRBV5-1
CASSLDSRPSGTYEQYF
>12|many|TRBV4-2
CASSQITDTQYF
>14|NA|TRBV7-2
CASETGSNFYGYTF
>14|NA|TRBV3-1/TRBV3-2
CASSQGQGRPEAFF
>15|NA|TRBV28
CASSLVRGTQETQYF
>14|NA|TRBV19
CASSLQGSGNTIYF
>15|NA|TRBV5-1
CASSLDAGTYNEQFF
>15|NA|TRBV11-1
CASSPQASGTDTQYF
>13|NA|TRBV11-2
CASSLAVTLGYTF
>16|NA|TRBV11-2
CASSLGGTLSKETQYF
>15|NA|TRBV3-1/TRBV3-2
CASSRRDRGNYGYTF
>12|NA|TRBV28
CAGQSNTGELFF
>16|NA|TRBV2
CASSEGMEGPNEKLFF
>15|NA|TRBV7-2
CASSIGVSGANVLTF
>11|NA|TRBV7-9
CASSLVYGYTF